This T cell receptor (beta chain) stems from a study of Graves' ophthalmopathy and Graves' hyperthyroidism. Study information: Peripheral blood was collected at initial diagnosis, before any treatment.

Points from the study as a whole: It was with 70.59% sensitivity and under 85% specificity that the model predicted ophthalmopathy progression.

Amplified material comprised TCR beta CDR3 regions derived from RNA transcripts. First-round RT-PCR employed HTBI primers, with a second-round multiplex PCR after it. Each CDR3 protein is one row after TCRdb ran MiXCR on the multiplex PCR reads. The sample consists of 200,000 to 300,000 distinct CDR3 sequences, around 42% of them appearing once. Germline CDR1 and CDR2: ENHRY and SYGVKD. This CDR3 spans 15 amino acids. In the case of this clonotype: As yet, its antigen is unknown. The junction does not match germline at one end; this may be a read error.

Ineligible for inclusion were patients with other autoimmune diseases, uncontrolled infections, pregnancy or lactation. This clonotype was obtained from an adult man with Graves' ophthalmopathy. Sequencing used peripheral blood. The gene calls are TRBV10-3 and TRBJ1-1; the match to TRBD1 covers 10 bases. CDR3 sequence reads: CASSPGTGVNTEAFF. DNA of the CDR3: TGTGCCAGCAGTCCAGGGACAGGGGTGAACACTGAAGCTTTCTTT.